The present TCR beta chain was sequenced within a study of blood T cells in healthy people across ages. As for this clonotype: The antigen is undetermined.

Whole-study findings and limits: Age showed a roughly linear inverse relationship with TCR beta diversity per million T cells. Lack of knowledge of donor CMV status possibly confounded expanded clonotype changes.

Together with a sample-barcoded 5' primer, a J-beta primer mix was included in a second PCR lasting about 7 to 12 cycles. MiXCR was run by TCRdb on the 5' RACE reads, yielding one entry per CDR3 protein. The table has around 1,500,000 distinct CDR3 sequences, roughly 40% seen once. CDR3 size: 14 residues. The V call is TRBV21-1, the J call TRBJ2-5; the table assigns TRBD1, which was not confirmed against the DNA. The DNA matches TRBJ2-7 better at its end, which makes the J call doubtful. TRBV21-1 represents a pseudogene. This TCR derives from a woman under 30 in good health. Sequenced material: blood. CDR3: CANPRGGAQNEQYF. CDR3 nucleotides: TGTGCCAACCCCCGCGGGGGGGCGCAGAACGAGCAGTACTTC.